This T cell receptor beta chain comes out of a study of cytomegalovirus exposure and HLA in healthy donors. Broader study findings: The majority of TCR sequences were rare, yet some public TCRs appeared in many donors.

With respect to this clone: What it binds is not known.

The assay was immunoSEQ multiplex PCR, and TCRdb's table has in-frame clones only and misses some. The sample consists of approximately 65,000 clones, about 95% of them appearing once. This TCR was recovered from a woman between 18 and 29 years old in good health and CMV-seronegative. Sequenced sample: PBMCs.

The CDR3 loop reads CAIRLTGQNTEAFF. As DNA, the CDR3 is TGTGCCATCAGATTAACCGGACAGAACACTGAAGCTTTCTTT. The chain is built from TRBV10-3 and TRBJ1-1, with D possibly matching TRBD1 (5 bases). CDR3 length equals 14 residues. Germline assignment: CDR1 ENHRY and CDR2 SYGVKD. Trimming left V 6 bases short and J 1 base short, with 12 bases between.